This T cell receptor beta chain is from a study of blood T cells in healthy people across ages. The CDR3 contains 14 residues. Germline CDR1 reads SQVTM; CDR2 reads ANQGSEA. A second about 6 to 12 cycle PCR used barcoded and J-beta primers. The authors tagged each cDNA molecule using a template-switch adaptor with 12 random nucleotides. From the 5' RACE reads, TCRdb called clonotypes with MiXCR, one entry per CDR3 protein. The sample lists 790,000 or so distinct CDR3 sequences, roughly 46% occurring once. Overall study results and limits: Nothing was known about donor CMV status, and this possibly confounded expanded clonotype changes. Leaving the PBMCs unsorted stopped any conclusive comparison of naive versus antigen-experienced cells. There were more naive CD4+ cells and higher diversity in long-lived donors than in aged donors.

Turning to this clonotype: Its antigen remains unknown.

The sample taken for sequencing was blood. V gene TRBV29-1 combines with J gene TRBJ1-6; TRBD1 aligns across 7 bases. The receptor was isolated from an elderly man in good health. CDR3 DNA sequence: TGCAGAGGCGGGAACGGGACAGCTCGCTCACCCCTCCACTTT. Its protein is CRGGNGTARSPLHF.